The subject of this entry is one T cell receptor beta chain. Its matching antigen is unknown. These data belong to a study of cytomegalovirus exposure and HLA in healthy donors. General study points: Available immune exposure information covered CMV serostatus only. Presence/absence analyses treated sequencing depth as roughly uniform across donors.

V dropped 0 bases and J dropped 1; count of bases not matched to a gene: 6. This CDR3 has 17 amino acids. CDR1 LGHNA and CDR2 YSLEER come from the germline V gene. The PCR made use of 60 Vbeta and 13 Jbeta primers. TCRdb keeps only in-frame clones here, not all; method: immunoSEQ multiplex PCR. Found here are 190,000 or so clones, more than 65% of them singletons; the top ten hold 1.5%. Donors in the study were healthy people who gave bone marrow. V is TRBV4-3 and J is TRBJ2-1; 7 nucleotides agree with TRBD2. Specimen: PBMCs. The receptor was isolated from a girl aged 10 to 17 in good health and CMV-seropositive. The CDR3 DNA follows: TGCGCCAGCAGCCAAGATCTGGCTAGCGGATCCTACAATGAGCAGTTCTTC. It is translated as CASSQDLASGSYNEQFF.